Listed below are T cell receptor beta chains from one sample, sequenced in a study of lymphopenia after photon versus proton radiotherapy. Data came from immunoSEQ multiplex PCR; TCRdb stores just in-frame clones and leaves some out. The table has around 42,000 clones, around 86% seen once. The sequences come from peripheral blood, collected from a patient treated with photon-based radiotherapy. All receptors derive from a man aged 35-49 years with gastric cancer. Each CDR3 is given with its conserved first and last residue. The D gene is left open where the match is weak. Rows give clone size only sometimes, using once, few, many, or a class for an expanded clone.

D gene | J gene | V gene | clone size | CDR3 DNA | CDR3 protein
NA | TRBJ1-2 | TRBV30 | NA | TGTGCCTGGATCCGAGAAACCTCCTCTAACTATGGCTACACCTTC | CAWIRETSSNYGYTF
TRBD1 | TRBJ2-1 | TRBV5-1 | NA | TGCGCCAGCAGAACTCTAGGAGGGCAGGCCGGACAGGGCTGGGAGAATGAGCAGTTCTTC | CASRTLGGQAGQGWENEQFF
TRBD1 | TRBJ1-2 | TRBV19 | few | TGTGCCAGTAAAGGACAGGCGAAGAACTATGGCTACACCTTC | CASKGQAKNYGYTF
NA | TRBJ1-2 | TRBV4-1 | NA | TGCGCCAGCAGCTTAACCGGGACCCAGGGGGGCTACACCTTC | CASSLTGTQGGYTF
NA | TRBJ2-7 | TRBV21-1 | NA | TGTGCCAGCAGCAAAGCGCAGGGGCGTCTCTACGAGCAGTACTTC | CASSKAQGRLYEQYF
TRBD1 | TRBJ1-3 | TRBV7-2 | NA | TGTGCCAGCAGCTGGACAGGGGCCTCTGGAAACACCATATATTTT | CASSWTGASGNTIYF
NA | TRBJ1-5 | TRBV6-5 | NA | TGTGCCAGCAGCCGAGGGGATAGCAATCAGCCCCAGCATTTT | CASSRGDSNQPQHF
NA | TRBJ2-7 | TRBV7-8 | NA | TGTGCCAGCAGCCCCTGGGCCTTCCTACCCGGAGGCGAGCAGTACTTC | CASSPWAFLPGGEQYF
NA | TRBJ2-3 | TRBV7-2 | NA | TGTGCCAGCAGCTCCGGACTAATCCCAGATACGCAGTATTTT | CASSSGLIPDTQYF
NA | TRBJ1-1 | TRBV28 | NA | TGTGCCAGCAGGCCAGGGGCCGGGTTGAACACTGAAGCTTTCTTT | CASRPGAGLNTEAFF
NA | TRBJ2-7 | TRBV7-3 | NA | TGTGCCAGCAGCTTATCTGGGTCCGCTCCCTTCTACGAGCAGTACTTC | CASSLSGSAPFYEQYF
TRBD1 | TRBJ1-2 | TRBV5-1 | NA | TGCGCCAGCAGCTGGACAGGGGGCGGTGGTGGCTACACCTTC | CASSWTGGGGGYTF
TRBD1 | TRBJ1-2 | TRBV7-9 | NA | TGTGCCAGCAGCGACCGGGACAGTGAGTTCTACACCTTC | CASSDRDSEFYTF
NA | TRBJ1-1 | TRBV5-1 | once | TGCGCCAGCAGCTTGATGGCAGGGACGAACACTGAAGCTTTCTTT | CASSLMAGTNTEAFF
TRBD1 | TRBJ2-2 | TRBV5-4 | NA | TGTGCCAGCAGCCGGGACAGGGGTGGAGTGGAGCTGTTTTTT | CASSRDRGGVELFF
TRBD1 | TRBJ2-3 | TRBV6-6 | NA | TGTGCCAGCAGTAACAGGGGGAAGGGTGCAGATACGCAGTATTTT | CASSNRGKGADTQYF
TRBD1 | TRBJ1-1 | TRBV6-6 | NA | TGTGCCAGCAGTTATGGACAGGGAGGTACTGAAGCTTTCTTT | CASSYGQGGTEAFF
TRBD2 | TRBJ2-1 | TRBV7-3 | NA | TGTGCCAGCAGCTTATTTGGTAGCGGGAGTGAGCAGTTCTTC | CASSLFGSGSEQFF
TRBD1 | TRBJ1-1 | TRBV27 | NA | TGTGCCACCTGGACAGGTCTCATGAACACTGAAGCTTTCTTT | CATWTGLMNTEAFF
TRBD1 | TRBJ1-6 | TRBV5-6 | NA | TGTGCCAGCAGCTTGGCGGCAGGGGGCTCCTATAATTCACCCCTCCACTTT | CASSLAAGGSYNSPLHF
NA | TRBJ1-2 | TRBV19 | NA | TGTGCCAGTAGGAGTCCCCAAGACAGCTATGGCTACACCTTC | CASRSPQDSYGYTF
TRBD1 | TRBJ1-4 | TRBV19 | once | TGTGCCAGTAGTGAGGGACAGACGAATGAAAAACTGTTTTTT | CASSEGQTNEKLFF
NA | TRBJ1-2 | TRBV4-3 | NA | TGCGCCAGCCGCCCTACTCACAGAGCTAACTATGGCTACACCTTC | CASRPTHRANYGYTF
TRBD2 | TRBJ2-3 | TRBV7-3 | NA | TGTGCCAGCAGCTTAGGGACTAGCGGGGGGACAGATACGCAGTATTTT | CASSLGTSGGTDTQYF
TRBD1 | TRBJ1-2 | TRBV30 | NA | TGTGCCTGGATTCGGGGGTCAGGGGGCTTTGGTGGCTACACCTTC | CAWIRGSGGFGGYTF
NA | TRBJ2-6 | TRBV6-4 | once | TGTGCCAGCAGTGCCTCTTTAGGCTCTGGGGCCAACGTCCTGACTTTC | CASSASLGSGANVLTF
NA | TRBJ2-1 | TRBV5-4 | NA | TGTGCCAGCAGCTCCCCGGACGGGTACAATGAGCAGTTCTTC | CASSSPDGYNEQFF
TRBD1 | TRBJ2-7 | TRBV18 | NA | TGTGCCAGCTCACCCCAGGGACAGGCCAATTCCTACGAGCAGTACTTC | CASSPQGQANSYEQYF
TRBD2 | TRBJ2-7 | TRBV19 | NA | TGTGCCAGTAGCGAGGAGGGCAGCGGGGGCACCTACGAGCAGTACTTC | CASSEEGSGGTYEQYF
NA | TRBJ1-5 | TRBV9 | NA | TGTGCCAGCAGCGAGCAAGACGATCAGCCCCAGCATTTT | CASSEQDDQPQHF
NA | TRBJ1-2 | TRBV5-6 | NA | TGTGCCAGCAGTTTTGGGAATGGCTACACCTTC | CASSFGNGYTF
NA | TRBJ1-2 | TRBV18 | NA | TGTGCCAGCTCCGCTCAGGGATTACAAGCTAACTATGGCTACACCTTC | CASSAQGLQANYGYTF
TRBD2 | TRBJ2-3 | TRBV11-2 | once | TGTGCCAGCAGCCTGGGACTAGCCGTAGATACGCAGTATTTT | CASSLGLAVDTQYF
NA | TRBJ2-3 | TRBV2 | NA | TGTGCCAGCAGGGTAGACGACTCCACAGATACGCAGTATTTT | CASRVDDSTDTQYF
NA | TRBJ1-2 | TRBV4-1 | NA | TGCGCCAGCAGCCAAGATGTTGGTGGCTACACCTTC | CASSQDVGGYTF
TRBD1 | TRBJ2-5 | TRBV5-1 | NA | TGCGCCAGCAGCTTCGGGCAGGGGGACGAGACCCAGTACTTC | CASSFGQGDETQYF
NA | TRBJ2-2 | TRBV7-2 | NA | TGTGCCAGCAGCCTGGGGGTGCTTGGGGAGCTGTTTTTT | CASSLGVLGELFF
NA | TRBJ2-2 | TRBV18 | NA | TGTGCCAGCTCACCATCCCGGGGACAGAACACCGGGGAGCTGTTTTTT | CASSPSRGQNTGELFF
NA | TRBJ2-5 | TRBV11-2 | NA | TGTGCCAGCAGCTTAGGCACAGCCCATCAAGAGACCCAGTACTTC | CASSLGTAHQETQYF
NA | TRBJ2-2 | TRBV7-9 | NA | TGTGCCAGCAGCACGACGGGAATCGGGGAGCTGTTTTTT | CASSTTGIGELFF
TRBD2 | TRBJ2-2 | TRBV4-3 | NA | TGCGCCAGCAGCCAAGCCCCCGCGGGGGGTCCCCCCGGGGAGCTGTTTTTT | CASSQAPAGGPPGELFF
NA | TRBJ1-3 | TRBV7-2 | NA | TGTGCCAGCAGCTTCGGACAGCGAAACACCATATATTTT | CASSFGQRNTIYF
TRBD1 | TRBJ1-2 | TRBV5-1 | NA | TGCGCCAGCTCACAGGGGACGAACTATGGCTACACCTTC | CASSQGTNYGYTF
NA | TRBJ1-1 | TRBV6-5 | NA | TGTGCCAGCAGTGGGACGTTTGAAGCTTTCTTT | CASSGTFEAFF
NA | TRBJ2-3 | TRBV5-1 | NA | TGCGCCAGCAGCTCTGACGGGGTTATGCAGTATTTT | CASSSDGVMQYF
TRBD2 | TRBJ2-1 | TRBV25-1 | NA | TGTGCCAGCAGTTTAGCGGGGGTCTACAATGAGCAGTTCTTC | CASSLAGVYNEQFF
TRBD2 | TRBJ2-2 | TRBV5-1 | NA | TGCGCCAGCGGCCCCCTTGGCGGGGGGTCTCGGGCCGGGGAGCTGTTTTTT | CASGPLGGGSRAGELFF
TRBD1 | TRBJ1-2 | TRBV19 | NA | TGTGCCAGTACCACGGACAGGGTGGCCTATGGCTACACCTTC | CASTTDRVAYGYTF
NA | TRBJ1-5 | TRBV21-1 | NA | TGTGCCAGCAGCAAGTTTGGCAGGGGGCCACCCAATCAGCCCCAGCATTTT | CASSKFGRGPPNQPQHF
NA | TRBJ1-3 | TRBV21-1 | once | TGTGCCAGCAGCAAATCCGGGACGCCGTGTAACACCATATATTTT | CASSKSGTPCNTIYF